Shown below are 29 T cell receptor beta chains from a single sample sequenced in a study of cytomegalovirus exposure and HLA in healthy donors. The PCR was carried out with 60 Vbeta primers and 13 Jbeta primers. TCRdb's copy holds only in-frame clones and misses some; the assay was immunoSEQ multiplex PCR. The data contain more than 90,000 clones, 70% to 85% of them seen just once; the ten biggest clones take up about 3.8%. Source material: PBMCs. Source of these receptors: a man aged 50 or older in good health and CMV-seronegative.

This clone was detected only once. The CDR3 DNA sequence: TGTGCCAGTAGTAACCCGGCAGGGAGGCCCAGTAAGTTGAGCAATCAGCCCCAGCATTTT. Protein product: CASSNPAGRPSKLSNQPQHF. The chain has TRBV19 and TRBJ1-5, with a possible D match to TRBD1 (5 bases). This CDR3 has 20 residues. V shed 4 bases and J shed 1 base, with 26 bases lying between them. From germline, CDR1 is LNHDA and CDR2 SQIVND (reference sequence).

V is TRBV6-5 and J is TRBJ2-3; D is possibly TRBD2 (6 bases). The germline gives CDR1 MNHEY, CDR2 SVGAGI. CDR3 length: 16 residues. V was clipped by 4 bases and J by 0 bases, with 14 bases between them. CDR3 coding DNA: TGTGCCAGCAGTTTTAGGACGGGAGTAAGCACAGATACGCAGTATTTT. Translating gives CASSFRTGVSTDTQYF.

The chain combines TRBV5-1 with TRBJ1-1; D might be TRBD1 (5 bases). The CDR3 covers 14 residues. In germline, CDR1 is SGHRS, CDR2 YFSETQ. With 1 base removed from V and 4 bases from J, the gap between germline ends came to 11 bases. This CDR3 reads CASSLMGQGTEAFF. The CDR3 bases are TGCGCCAGCAGCTTGATGGGGCAGGGCACTGAAGCTTTCTTT.

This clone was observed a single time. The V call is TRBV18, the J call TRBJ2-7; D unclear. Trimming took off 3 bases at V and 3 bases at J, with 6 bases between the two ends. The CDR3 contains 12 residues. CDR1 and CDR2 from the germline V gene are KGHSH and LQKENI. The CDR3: CASSPAGYEQYF. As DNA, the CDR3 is TGTGCCAGCTCACCCGCCGGCTACGAGCAGTACTTC.

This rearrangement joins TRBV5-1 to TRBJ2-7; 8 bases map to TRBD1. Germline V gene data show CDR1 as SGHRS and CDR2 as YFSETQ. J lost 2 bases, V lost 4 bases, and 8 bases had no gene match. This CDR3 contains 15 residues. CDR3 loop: CASSVAGTGAYEQYF. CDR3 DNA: TGCGCCAGCAGCGTGGCCGGGACAGGCGCCTACGAGCAGTACTTC.

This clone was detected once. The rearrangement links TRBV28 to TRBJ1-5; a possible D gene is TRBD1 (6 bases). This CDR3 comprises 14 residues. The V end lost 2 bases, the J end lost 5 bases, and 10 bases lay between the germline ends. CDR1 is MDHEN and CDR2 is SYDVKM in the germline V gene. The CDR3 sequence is CASSLQGFDQPQHF. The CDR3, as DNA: TGTGCCAGCAGTTTACAGGGGTTTGATCAGCCCCAGCATTTT.

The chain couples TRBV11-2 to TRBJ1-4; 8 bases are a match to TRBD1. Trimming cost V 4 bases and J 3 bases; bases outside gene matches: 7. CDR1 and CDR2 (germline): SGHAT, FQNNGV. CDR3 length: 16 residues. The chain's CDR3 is CASSSTGGYPNEKLFF. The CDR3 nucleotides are TGTGCCAGCAGCTCCACAGGGGGTTACCCTAATGAAAAACTGTTTTTT.

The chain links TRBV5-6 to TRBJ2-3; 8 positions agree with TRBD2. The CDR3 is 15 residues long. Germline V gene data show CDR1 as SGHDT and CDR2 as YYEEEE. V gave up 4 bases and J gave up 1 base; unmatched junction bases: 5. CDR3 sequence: CASSPLTSGTDTQYF. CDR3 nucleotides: TGTGCCAGCAGCCCTTTGACTAGCGGCACAGATACGCAGTATTTT.

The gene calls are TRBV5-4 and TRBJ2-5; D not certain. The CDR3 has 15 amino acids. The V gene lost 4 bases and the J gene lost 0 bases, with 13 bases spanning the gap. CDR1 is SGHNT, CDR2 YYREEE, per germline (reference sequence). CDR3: CASSPTVLYQETQYF. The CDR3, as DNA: TGTGCCAGCAGCCCTACCGTCTTGTACCAAGAGACCCAGTACTTC.

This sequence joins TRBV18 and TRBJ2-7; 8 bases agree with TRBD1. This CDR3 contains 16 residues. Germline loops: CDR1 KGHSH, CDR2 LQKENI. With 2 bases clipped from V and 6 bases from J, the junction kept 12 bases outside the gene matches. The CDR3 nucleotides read TGTGCCAGCTCACCATTCAGGGGGCGAGACTTGGGCGAGCAGTACTTC. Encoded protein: CASSPFRGRDLGEQYF.

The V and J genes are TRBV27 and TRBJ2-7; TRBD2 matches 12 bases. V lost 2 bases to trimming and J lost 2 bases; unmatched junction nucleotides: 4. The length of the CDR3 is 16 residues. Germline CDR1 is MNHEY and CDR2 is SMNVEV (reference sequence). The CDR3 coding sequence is TGTGCCAGCAGTTTACAGACTAGCGGGAGTACCTACGAGCAGTACTTC. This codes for CASSLQTSGSTYEQYF.

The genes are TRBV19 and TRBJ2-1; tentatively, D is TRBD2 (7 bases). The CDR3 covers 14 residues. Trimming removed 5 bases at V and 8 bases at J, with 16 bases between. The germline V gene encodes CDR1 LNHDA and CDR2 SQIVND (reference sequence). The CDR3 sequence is CASSPRGAVDEQFF. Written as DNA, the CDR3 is TGTGCCAGTAGTCCCCGGGGGGCGGTGGATGAGCAGTTCTTC.

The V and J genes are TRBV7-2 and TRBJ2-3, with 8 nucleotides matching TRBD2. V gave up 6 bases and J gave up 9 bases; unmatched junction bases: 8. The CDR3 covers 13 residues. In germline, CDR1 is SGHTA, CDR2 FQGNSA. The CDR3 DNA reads TGTGCCAGCAGAGGGGGTAGCGGGATGACGCAGTATTTT. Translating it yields CASRGGSGMTQYF.

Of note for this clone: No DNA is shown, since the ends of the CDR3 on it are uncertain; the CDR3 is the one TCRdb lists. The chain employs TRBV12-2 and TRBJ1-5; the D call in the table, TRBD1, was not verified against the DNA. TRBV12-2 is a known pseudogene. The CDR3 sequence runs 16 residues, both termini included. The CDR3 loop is CASRLVGQGAVQPQHF.

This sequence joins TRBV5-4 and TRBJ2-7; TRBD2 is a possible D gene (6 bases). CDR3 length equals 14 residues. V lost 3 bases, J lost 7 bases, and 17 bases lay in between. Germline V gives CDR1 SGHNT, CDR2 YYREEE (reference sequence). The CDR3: CASSSSGGVWEQYF. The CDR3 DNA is TGTGCCAGCAGCTCTTCCGGGGGAGTGTGGGAGCAGTACTTC.

CDR3 bases: TGTGCCAGCGGGGGACAGTCCCGATACGAGCAGTACTTC. Amino acid sequence: CASGGQSRYEQYF. The chain links TRBV2 to TRBJ2-5; TRBD1 matches 7 bases. The J call is in doubt because the DNA end fits TRBJ2-7 better. In germline, CDR1 is SNHLY, CDR2 FYNNEI. This CDR3 contains 13 residues.

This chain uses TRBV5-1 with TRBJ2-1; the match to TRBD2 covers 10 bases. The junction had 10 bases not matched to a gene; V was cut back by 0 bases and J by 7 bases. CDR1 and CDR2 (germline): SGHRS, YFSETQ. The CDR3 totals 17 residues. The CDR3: CASSLELAGANKNEQFF. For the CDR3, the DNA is TGCGCCAGCAGCTTGGAGCTAGCGGGAGCGAATAAGAATGAGCAGTTCTTC.

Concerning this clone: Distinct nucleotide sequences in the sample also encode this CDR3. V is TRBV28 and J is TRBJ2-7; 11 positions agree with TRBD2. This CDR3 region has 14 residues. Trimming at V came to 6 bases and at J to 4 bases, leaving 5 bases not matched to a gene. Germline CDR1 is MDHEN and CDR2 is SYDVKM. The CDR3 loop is CASSLTSGSYEQYF. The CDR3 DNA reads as TGTGCCAGCAGCCTTACTAGCGGGAGTTACGAGCAGTACTTC.

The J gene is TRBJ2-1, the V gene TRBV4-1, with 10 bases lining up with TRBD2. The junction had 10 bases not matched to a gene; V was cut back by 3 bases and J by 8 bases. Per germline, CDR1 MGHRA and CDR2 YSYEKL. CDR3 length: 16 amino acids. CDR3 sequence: CASSQETSGAVHEQFF. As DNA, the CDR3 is TGCGCCAGCAGCCAGGAAACTAGCGGGGCTGTTCATGAGCAGTTCTTC.

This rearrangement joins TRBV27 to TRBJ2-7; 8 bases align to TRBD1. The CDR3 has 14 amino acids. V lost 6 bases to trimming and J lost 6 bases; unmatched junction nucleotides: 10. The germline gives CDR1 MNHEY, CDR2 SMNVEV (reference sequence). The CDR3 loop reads CASRRQGFLGEQYF. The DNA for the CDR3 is TGTGCCAGCAGGCGACAGGGGTTTTTGGGCGAGCAGTACTTC.

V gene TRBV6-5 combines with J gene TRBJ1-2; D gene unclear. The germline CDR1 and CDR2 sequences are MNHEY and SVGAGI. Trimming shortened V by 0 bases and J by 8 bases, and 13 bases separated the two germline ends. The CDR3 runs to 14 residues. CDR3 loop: CASSYSKGVGGYTF. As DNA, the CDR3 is TGTGCCAGCAGTTACTCCAAGGGAGTTGGGGGCTACACCTTC.

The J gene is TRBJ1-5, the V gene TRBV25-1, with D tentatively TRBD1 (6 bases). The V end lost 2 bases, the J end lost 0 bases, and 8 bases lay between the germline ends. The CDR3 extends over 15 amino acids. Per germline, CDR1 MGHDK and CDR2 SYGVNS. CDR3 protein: CASSEGQYSNQPQHF. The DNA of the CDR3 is TGTGCCAGCAGTGAAGGACAGTATAGCAATCAGCCCCAGCATTTT.

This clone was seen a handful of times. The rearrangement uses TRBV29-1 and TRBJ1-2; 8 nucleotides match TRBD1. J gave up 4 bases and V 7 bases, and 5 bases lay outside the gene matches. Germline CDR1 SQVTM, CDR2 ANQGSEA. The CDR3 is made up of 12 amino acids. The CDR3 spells CSAGQGFYGYTF. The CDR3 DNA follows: TGCAGCGCCGGACAGGGCTTCTATGGCTACACCTTC. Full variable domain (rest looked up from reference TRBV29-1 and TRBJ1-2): SAVISQKPSRDICQRGTSLTIQCQVDSQVTMMFWYRQQPGQSLTLIATANQGSEATYESGFVIDKFPISRPNLTFSTLTVSNMSPEDSSIYLCSAGQGFYGYTFGSGTRLTVV.

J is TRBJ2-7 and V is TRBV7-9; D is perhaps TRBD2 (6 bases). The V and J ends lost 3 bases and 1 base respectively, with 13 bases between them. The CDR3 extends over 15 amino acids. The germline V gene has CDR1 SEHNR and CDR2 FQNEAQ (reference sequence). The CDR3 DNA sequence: TGTGCCAGCAGCTTCGGGGGACTCCCATCCTACGAGCAGTACTTC. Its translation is CASSFGGLPSYEQYF.

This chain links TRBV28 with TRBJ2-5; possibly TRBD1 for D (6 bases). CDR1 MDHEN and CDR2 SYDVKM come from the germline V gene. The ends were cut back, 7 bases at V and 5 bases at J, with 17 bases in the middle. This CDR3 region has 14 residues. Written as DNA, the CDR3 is TGTGCCAGCACTCCCGGGACACCTCCCGAGACCCAGTACTTC. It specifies CASTPGTPPETQYF.

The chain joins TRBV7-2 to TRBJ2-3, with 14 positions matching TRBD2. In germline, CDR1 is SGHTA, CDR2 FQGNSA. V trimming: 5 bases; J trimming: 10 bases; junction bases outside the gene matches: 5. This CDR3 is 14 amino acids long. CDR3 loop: CASSQTSGRAPQYF. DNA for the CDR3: TGTGCCAGCAGCCAGACTAGCGGGAGGGCCCCGCAGTATTTT.

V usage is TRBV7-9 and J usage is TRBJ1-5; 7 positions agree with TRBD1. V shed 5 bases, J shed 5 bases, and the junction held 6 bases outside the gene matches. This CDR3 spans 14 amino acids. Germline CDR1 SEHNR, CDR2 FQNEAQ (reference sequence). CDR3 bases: TGTGCCAGCAGCATGACAGGGTTTGATCAGCCCCAGCATTTT. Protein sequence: CASSMTGFDQPQHF.

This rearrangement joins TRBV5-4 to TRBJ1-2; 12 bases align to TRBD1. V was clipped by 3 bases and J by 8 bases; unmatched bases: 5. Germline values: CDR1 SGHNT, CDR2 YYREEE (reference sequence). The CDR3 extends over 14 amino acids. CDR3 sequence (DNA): TGTGCCAGCAGCTCGGGACAGGGGGCAGGGGGCTACACCTTC. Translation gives CASSSGQGAGGYTF.

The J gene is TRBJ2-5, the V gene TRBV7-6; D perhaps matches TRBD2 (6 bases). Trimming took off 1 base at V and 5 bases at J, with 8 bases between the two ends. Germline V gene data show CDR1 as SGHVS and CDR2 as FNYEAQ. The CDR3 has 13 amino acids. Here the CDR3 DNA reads TGTGCCAGCAGCTTAGGGAGGGTGGAGACCCAGTACTTC. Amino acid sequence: CASSLGRVETQYF. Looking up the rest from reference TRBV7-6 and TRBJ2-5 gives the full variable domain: GAGVSQSPRYKVTKRGQDVALRCDPISGHVSLYWYRQALGQGPEFLTYFNYEAQQDKSGLPNDRFSAERPEGSISTLTIQRTEQRDSAMYRCASSLGRVETQYFGPGTRLLVL.